These 10 T cell receptor beta chains came from one sample sequenced in a study of CD8 T cells in ankylosing spondylitis. Study-wide findings and caveats: It appeared that ankylosing spondylitis blood was characterized by a TCR beta motif of seven or eight highly homologous variants.

No antigen is known for these receptors. TCRdb fed the 5' RACE reads into MiXCR, producing one record per CDR3 protein. The repertoire has almost 400,000 distinct CDR3 sequences, 20% to 25% of them found once; the top ten carry about a sixth. Material for sequencing was blood, either unsorted or a sorted T cell fraction (not recorded which). These TCRs come from a male donor with ankylosing spondylitis.

This chain links TRBV19 with TRBJ2-1, with unresolved D. V dropped 0 bases and J dropped 2 bases, with 8 bases sitting between them. The CDR3 length is 15 residues. The germline gives CDR1 LNHDA, CDR2 SQIVND (reference sequence). The CDR3 here is CASSIEGFAYNEQFF. The CDR3, as DNA: TGTGCCAGTAGTATAGAAGGTTTCGCCTACAATGAGCAGTTCTTC.

The chain joins TRBV5-1 to TRBJ1-1; no definite D call. V lost 5 bases and J lost 0, with 5 bases in between. This CDR3 is 12 amino acids long. The germline CDR1 and CDR2 sequences are SGHRS and YFSETQ. CDR3 sequence reads: CASRTVNTEAFF. In DNA form, the CDR3 reads TGCGCCAGCAGGACGGTGAACACTGAAGCTTTCTTT.

This chain links TRBV6-1 with TRBJ2-7, with 7 bases aligning to TRBD2. This CDR3 region has 14 residues. The J segment lost 7 bases and the V segment lost 5 bases, leaving 11 bases of the junction unmatched. Looked up from germline, CDR1 is MNHNS and CDR2 is SASEGT. CDR3 DNA: TGTGCCAGCAGTCGTGGGGACTACCTAGAAGAGCAGTACTTC. This encodes CASSRGDYLEEQYF.

The rearrangement joins TRBV20-1 to TRBJ2-1, with 12 bases matching TRBD2. Germline CDR1 reads DFQATT; CDR2 reads SNEGSKA (reference sequence). With V trimmed by 2 bases and J by 1 base, 9 bases remained unmatched. The CDR3 contains 18 residues. In nucleotides, the CDR3 is TGCAGTGCTAGACCCCTAGCGGGAGGGCGGAATTCCTACAATGAGCAGTTCTTC. Its translation: CSARPLAGGRNSYNEQFF.

At least ten counts were recorded for this clonotype. For the CDR3, the DNA is TGTGCCAGCAGTCCGTACAGGGGGGGGACAGATACGCAGTATTTT. Amino acids: CASSPYRGGTDTQYF. The chain carries TRBV27 and TRBJ2-3; possible D gene TRBD1, 8 bases. CDR3 length: 15 amino acids. In germline, CDR1 is MNHEY, CDR2 SMNVEV (reference sequence). Trimming took off 5 bases at V and 3 bases at J, with 15 bases between the two ends.

Only a few counts were recorded for this clonotype. The chain combines TRBV24-1 with TRBJ2-5, with TRBD2 identical over 7 bases. The germline gives CDR1 KGHDR, CDR2 SFDVKD. The CDR3 runs 15 residues. Trimming cost V 2 bases and J 4 bases; bases outside gene matches: 6. CDR3 nucleotide sequence: TGTGCCACCAGTGATTCGGGAGGTAATTTAGAGACCCAGTACTTC. It yields the protein CATSDSGGNLETQYF.

This clonotype was detected a few times. The chain has TRBV5-1 and TRBJ2-1, with D possibly TRBD2 on 7 matching bases. V was shortened by 5 bases and J by 7 bases, with 19 bases between the two germline ends. The CDR3 contains 15 residues. CDR1 is SGHRS, CDR2 YFSETQ, per germline. The CDR3 sequence is CASRWGGMQWNEQFF. CDR3 sequence (DNA): TGCGCCAGCAGGTGGGGGGGCATGCAGTGGAATGAGCAGTTCTTC.

V is TRBV20-1 and J is TRBJ2-7; TRBD2 aligns across 16 bases. V trimming: 6 bases; J trimming: 7 bases; junction bases outside the gene matches: 3. The CDR3 is 13 residues long. Per the germline V gene, CDR1 is DFQATT and CDR2 is SNEGSKA (reference sequence). Here the CDR3 DNA reads TGCAGTGCCTTGGGACTAGCGGGAGGGGAGCAGTACTTC. It encodes CSALGLAGGEQYF.

Only a few counts were recorded for this clonotype. This chain links TRBV3-1 with TRBJ2-5; 8 bases map to TRBD2. The CDR3 has 15 amino acids. The V segment lost 0 bases and the J segment 4 bases; nucleotides outside the gene matches: 4. Germline V gene lookup returns CDR1 LGHDT and CDR2 YNNKEL (reference sequence). CDR3 bases: TGTGCCAGCAGCCAAGAATTGGCGGGGGGAGAGACCCAGTACTTC. Its translation: CASSQELAGGETQYF.

V is TRBV29-1 and J is TRBJ2-5; TRBD2 agrees at 11 bases. The V gene end was trimmed by 7 bases and the J gene end by 5 bases; junction bases not matched to a gene: 6. CDR1 is SQVTM and CDR2 is ANQGSEA in the germline V gene. The CDR3 is 13 amino acids. For the CDR3, the DNA is TGCAGCGCCAAACTAGCGGGAGAGGAGACCCAGTACTTC. It codes for CSAKLAGEETQYF. The full variable domain, in which reference TRBV29-1 and TRBJ2-5 provide the parts outside the CDR3, is SAVISQKPSRDICQRGTSLTIQCQVDSQVTMMFWYRQQPGQSLTLIATANQGSEATYESGFVIDKFPISRPNLTFSTLTVSNMSPEDSSIYLCSAKLAGEETQYFGPGTRLLVL.